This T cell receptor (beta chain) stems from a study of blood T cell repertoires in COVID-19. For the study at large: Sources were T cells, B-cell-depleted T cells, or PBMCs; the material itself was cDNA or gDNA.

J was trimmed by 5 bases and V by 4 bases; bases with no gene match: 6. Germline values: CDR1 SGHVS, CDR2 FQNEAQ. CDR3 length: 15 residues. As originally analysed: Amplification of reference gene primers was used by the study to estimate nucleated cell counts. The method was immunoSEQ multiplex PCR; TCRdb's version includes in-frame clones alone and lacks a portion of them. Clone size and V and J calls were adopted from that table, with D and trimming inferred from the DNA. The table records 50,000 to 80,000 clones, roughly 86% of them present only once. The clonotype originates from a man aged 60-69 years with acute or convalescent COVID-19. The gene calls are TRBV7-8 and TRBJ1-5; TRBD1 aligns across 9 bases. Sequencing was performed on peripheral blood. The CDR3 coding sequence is TGTGCCAGCAGCTCGGGACAGGGCATATATCAGCCCCAGCATTTT. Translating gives CASSSGQGIYQPQHF. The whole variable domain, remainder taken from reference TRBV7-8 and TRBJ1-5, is GAGVSQSPRYKVAKRGQDVALRCDPISGHVSLFWYQQALGQGPEFLTYFQNEAQLDKSGLPSDRFFAERPEGSVSTLKIQRTQQEDSAVYLCASSSGQGIYQPQHFGDGTRLSIL.